In this sample, the clone carrying this T cell receptor beta chain turned up a few times. Its antigen remains unidentified. The data derive from a study of Graves' ophthalmopathy and Graves' hyperthyroidism. Study-wide results and caveats: Among expanded thyroid clonotypes above 0.001 frequency, most also occurred in blood. Ophthalmopathy progression was predicted by the model at about 69% sensitivity and about 79% specificity.

What supplied the PBMCs was about 10 ml of fresh peripheral blood. Amplified material comprised TCR beta CDR3 regions derived from RNA transcripts. The first-round RT-PCR employed HTBI primers together with the Qiagen OneStep RT-PCR kit. A multiplex PCR was then performed as the second round. In TCRdb, the multiplex PCR reads were re-called with MiXCR into one record per CDR3 protein. The sample has some 750,000 distinct CDR3 sequences, about 44% seen once. The V gene's germline CDR1 is DFQATT and CDR2 SNEGSKA (reference sequence). Trimming cost V 0 bases and J 2 bases; bases outside gene matches: 5. The CDR3 extends over 15 amino acids.

The genes are TRBV20-1 and TRBJ2-5; 8 nucleotides match TRBD2. This TCR came from an adult man with Graves' ophthalmopathy. The sample consisted of peripheral blood. CDR3 DNA: TGCAGTGCTAGAGATAGGGCGGGGGGTCAAGAGACCCAGTACTTC. Translated, it gives CSARDRAGGQETQYF.